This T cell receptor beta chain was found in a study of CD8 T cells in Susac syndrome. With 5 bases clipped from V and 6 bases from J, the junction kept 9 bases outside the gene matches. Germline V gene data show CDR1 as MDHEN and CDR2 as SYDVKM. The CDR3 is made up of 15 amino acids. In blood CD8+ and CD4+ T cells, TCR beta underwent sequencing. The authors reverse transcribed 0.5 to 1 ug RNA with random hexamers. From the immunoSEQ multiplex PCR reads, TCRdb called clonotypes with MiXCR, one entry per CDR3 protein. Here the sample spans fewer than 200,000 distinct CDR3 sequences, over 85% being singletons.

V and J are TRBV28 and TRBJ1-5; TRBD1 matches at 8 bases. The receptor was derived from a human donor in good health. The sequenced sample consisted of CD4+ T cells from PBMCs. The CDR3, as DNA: TGTGCCAGCAGTCCGCAGGGGGCCTGGGGTCAGCCCCAGCATTTT. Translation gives CASSPQGAWGQPQHF.